The source of this T cell receptor (beta chain) is a study of blood T cell repertoires in COVID-19. Study overall: Sites in the United States, Italy and Spain provided acute and convalescent COVID-19 samples. T cells, B-cell-depleted T cells, or PBMCs supplied cDNA or gDNA.

Original analysis: Amplification with reference gene primers provided the estimates of nucleated cell counts. The protocol was immunoSEQ multiplex PCR, while the TCRdb copy is restricted to in-frame clones and leaves out a portion. That table gives V, J and clone size, and the DNA gave D and trimming. In the table there are a few hundred thousand clones, about three quarters of which are singletons. There are 12 residues in the CDR3. Trimming cost V 3 bases and J 6 bases, with 7 bases left between them. Looked up from germline, CDR1 is SGHDT and CDR2 is YYEEEE. The clonotype comes from a woman older than 75 with acute or convalescent COVID-19. V and J are TRBV5-6 and TRBJ2-1; D uncertain. The sequencing sample was made of peripheral blood. CDR3 amino acids: CASSSSPNEQFF. DNA for the CDR3: TGTGCCAGCAGCTCATCCCCCAATGAGCAGTTCTTC.